This is a list of T cell receptor beta chains from one sample in a study of cytotoxic CD8 clonotypes in ibrutinib-treated CLL. This table comes from immunoSEQ multiplex PCR, and its TCRdb copy is limited to in-frame clones, with some not included. The table records more than 15,000 clones, 50% to 75% of them present only once. This specimen consisted of PBMCs, obtained after 12 months of ibrutinib treatment. The source is a human donor with chronic lymphocytic leukemia. Both conserved end residues are part of each CDR3. Fields, in order: CDR3 protein, clone size, V gene. Rows may omit the clone size; those that give it use once, few, many or a size class.

CAIRGAETEAFF . TRBV10-3
CASTPGASGNQETQYF . TRBV5-1
CATPGPRETQYF . TRBV21-1
CASSSLALEGGANVLTF few TRBV13
CASSSQIGSGDTQYF . TRBV28
CASSSDQGVETQYF . TRBV28
CASSPPLNTEAFF . TRBV28
CASSGGQSQETQYF . TRBV5-1
CASSTGQGASNQPQHF . TRBV19
CSVLGLAGANTGELFF . TRBV29-1
CASSILGLPYEQYF . TRBV19
CASSRGVMKETQYF few TRBV9
CASSLEGTGVTQYF . TRBV11-3
CASRRQGEDGYTF . TRBV19
CASSPGSGGGYNEQFF medium-sized TRBV4-2
CASSLGPALHTEAFF . TRBV5-1
CASSLRDRGEKLFF few TRBV5-1
CASSAELLGGYTF once TRBV9
CASSLQGQADTQYF few TRBV5-5
CASSVEATSGAYEQYF . TRBV9